The rows below give T cell receptor beta chains drawn from one sample of a study. TCRdb re-called the 5' RACE reads through MiXCR, storing one row per CDR3 protein. The table includes some 60,000 distinct CDR3 sequences, 25% to 35% detected once. The material sequenced was tumor-infiltrating naive CD4+ T cells sorted from the breast tumor. These receptors originate from a female donor with breast cancer. Each CDR3 is given with its conserved first and last residue. Fields, in order: CDR3 DNA, CDR3 protein, clone size, V gene, D gene, J gene. The D gene is left open where the match is weak. Part of the rows lack a size; the others show once, few, many or a class for expanded clones.

TGCAGCGTTGAATCTAAGGGTCATAACACAGATACGCAGTATTTT | CSVESKGHNTDTQYF | . | TRBV29-1 | . | TRBJ2-3
TGTGCCACCAGCCCTCCCTTCGGGGATAGCACAGATACGCAGTATTTT | CATSPPFGDSTDTQYF | . | TRBV24-1 | . | TRBJ2-3
TGTGCCAGCAGCTTCAGGAAGAATGAGAAACTGTTTTTT | CASSFRKNEKLFF | . | TRBV7-8 | . | TRBJ1-4
TGTGCCAGCAGCTTGGTGGGACAGCCCAAAAACATTCAGTACTTC | CASSLVGQPKNIQYF | few | TRBV5-4 | TRBD1 | TRBJ2-4
TGTGCCAGCAGCCCCTATGGAGCGGGAGGCACAGATACGCAGTATTTT | CASSPYGAGGTDTQYF | . | TRBV4-2 | TRBD2 | TRBJ2-3
TGTGCCAGCAGCCGCGATCCCAGGGGCCAAGAGACCCAGTACTTC | CASSRDPRGQETQYF | many | TRBV3-1 | . | TRBJ2-5
TGCGCCAGCAGCTTACAGGGAGAGGGGACCGGGGAGCTGTTTTTT | CASSLQGEGTGELFF | few | TRBV5-1 | . | TRBJ2-2
TGCAGTGCGACGCCACTCCTGCCCAGCGAGGGCAATGAGCAGTTCTTC | CSATPLLPSEGNEQFF | few | TRBV20-1 | . | TRBJ2-1
TGTGCCAGCAGTTACACGCGCTCCTACGAGCAGTACTTC | CASSYTRSYEQYF | . | TRBV3-1 | . | TRBJ2-7
TGCAGTATAGGTTCGAGGGCTAGCGGGATGGGAGAGACCCAGTACTTC | CSIGSRASGMGETQYF | . | TRBV20-1 | TRBD2 | TRBJ2-5
TGTGCCAGCAGCCCCGCCCGGCAGGGGGGTGAAGCTTTCTTT | CASSPARQGGEAFF | many | TRBV7-3 | TRBD1 | TRBJ1-1
TGTGCCAGCTACCGAACTCCGGGACAGGGGGCGAATGAGCAGTTCTTC | CASYRTPGQGANEQFF | many | TRBV6-2/TRBV6-3 | TRBD1 | TRBJ2-1
TGCGCCAGCAGGAGGGGGGGACAGGGATCCTACGAGCAGTACTTC | CASRRGGQGSYEQYF | . | TRBV5-1 | TRBD1 | TRBJ2-7
TGTGCCAGCAGCGTGGGGTCCGGGGAGCTGTTTTTT | CASSVGSGELFF | . | TRBV2 | . | TRBJ2-2
TGTGCCAGCAGCCAACGTCCCGGGGCGGGCCAAGAGACCCAGTACTTC | CASSQRPGAGQETQYF | few | TRBV3-1 | . | TRBJ2-5